The 25 T cell receptor beta chains presented below share a single source sample, sequenced in a study of shared clonotypes between healthy human individuals. Sequencing used immunoSEQ multiplex PCR; TCRdb keeps in-frame clones, though not all of them. The sample contains about 1.9 million clones, 80% to 95% of which appear only once. Naive CD8 isolation took CD45RO-negative cells positively selected for CCR7 and excluded terminally differentiated effector memory CD45RA+ cells. Material: naive CD8+ T cells from PBMCs. The receptors shown here come from a man younger than 30 in good health. Some clones in this sample may be carry-over from other donors' samples.

The V and J genes are TRBV6-5 and TRBJ2-7; 12 bases match TRBD2. The V gene's germline CDR1 is MNHEY and CDR2 SVGAGI. There are 16 residues in the CDR3. V was pared by 2 bases and J by 2 bases, with 4 bases of the junction left unmatched. The CDR3 DNA is TGTGCCAGCAGTTACGCACTAGCGGGAGGCCCCTACGAGCAGTACTTC. Translated: CASSYALAGGPYEQYF.

The count of this clone is one. The same CDR3 can be traced to other DNA sequences in this sample. The CDR3 sequence is CASSIGASEQYF. Here the CDR3 DNA reads TGTGCCAGTAGTATAGGGGCAAGCGAGCAGTACTTC. The genes are TRBV19 and TRBJ2-7; D gene unclear. With 1 base removed from V and 6 bases from J, the gap between germline ends came to 7 bases. The CDR3 consists of 12 residues. Germline V lookup: CDR1 LNHDA, CDR2 SQIVND (reference sequence).

The J gene is TRBJ2-7, the V gene TRBV10-2, with 7 bases matching TRBD1. With V trimmed by 3 bases and J by 2 bases, 7 bases remained unmatched. This CDR3 is 15 amino acids long. Germline values: CDR1 WSHSY, CDR2 SAAADI. The CDR3 DNA reads as TGCGCCAGCAGTGAAGGCAGGGGGTATACCTACGAGCAGTACTTC. This gives the protein CASSEGRGYTYEQYF.

The V call is TRBV7-9, the J call TRBJ2-7, with D perhaps given as TRBD1 or TRBD2 (6 bases each). This CDR3 has 16 residues. V was clipped by 5 bases and J by 6 bases, with 23 bases between them. From germline, CDR1 is SEHNR and CDR2 FQNEAQ (reference sequence). In DNA, the CDR3 is TGTGCCAGCAGCCCTAGGGGGGCCCCTGGGTGGGGCGAGCAGTACTTC. This codes for CASSPRGAPGWGEQYF. Looking up the rest from reference TRBV7-9 and TRBJ2-7 gives the full variable domain: DTGVSQNPRHKITKRGQNVTFRCDPISEHNRLYWYRQTLGQGPEFLTYFQNEAQLEKSRLLSDRFSAERPKGSFSTLEIQRTEQGDSAMYLCASSPRGAPGWGEQYFGPGTRLTVT.

The chain is built from TRBV5-1 and TRBJ2-5, with 9 bases that match TRBD1. The CDR3 is 15 amino acids. Germline CDR1 SGHRS, CDR2 YFSETQ. V lost 4 bases to trimming and J lost 0 bases; unmatched junction nucleotides: 4. Written as DNA, the CDR3 is TGCGCCAGCAGCCCGGGACAGGGTAACCAAGAGACCCAGTACTTC. It yields the protein CASSPGQGNQETQYF.

Regarding this clone: The identical CDR3 is also encoded by other nucleotide sequences in the sample. The chain carries TRBV13 and TRBJ1-1; the D gene is possibly TRBD1 (5 bases). The CDR3 runs 14 residues. Looked up from germline, CDR1 is PRHDT and CDR2 is FYEKMQ (reference sequence). V was shortened by 0 bases and J by 1 base, with 6 bases between the two germline ends. CDR3 nucleotide sequence: TGTGCCAGCAGCTTAGGCGGACAGAACACTGAAGCTTTCTTT. Protein product: CASSLGGQNTEAFF.

The DNA of the CDR3 is TGTGCCAGCAGTTTGAGGGCAGAGCCCTATAGCAATCAGCCCCAGCATTTT. It translates to CASSLRAEPYSNQPQHF. This chain connects TRBV27 to TRBJ1-5; D is undetermined. Trimming took off 3 bases at V and 0 bases at J, with 15 bases between the two ends. Per germline, CDR1 MNHEY and CDR2 SMNVEV (reference sequence). The CDR3 covers 17 residues.

The chain combines TRBV2 with TRBJ2-5; the D gene is possibly TRBD1 (5 bases). Germline V CDR1 and CDR2: SNHLY, FYNNEI. With 3 bases removed from V and 1 base from J, the gap between germline ends came to 12 bases. The CDR3 is 15 residues long. Written as DNA, the CDR3 is TGTGCCAGCAGTGATTCCAGGGCCGGCCAAGAGACCCAGTACTTC. This codes for CASSDSRAGQETQYF.

The chain recombines TRBV28 with TRBJ1-1; D is undetermined. Trimming took off 4 bases at V and 1 base at J, with 10 bases between the two ends. From germline, CDR1 is MDHEN and CDR2 SYDVKM. This CDR3 has 14 residues. Here the CDR3 reads CASSSAYQNTEAFF. The CDR3 coding sequence is TGTGCCAGCAGTTCGGCATATCAGAACACTGAAGCTTTCTTT. Drawing the rest from reference TRBV28 and TRBJ1-1, the complete variable domain is DVKVTQSSRYLVKRTGEKVFLECVQDMDHENMFWYRQDPGLGLRLIYFSYDVKMKEKGDIPEGYSVSREKKERFSLILESASTNQTSMYLCASSSAYQNTEAFFGQGTRLTVV.

The V call is TRBV7-8, the J call TRBJ2-1, with 8 positions matching TRBD2. The length of the CDR3 is 17 residues. Germline-derived CDR1 and CDR2 are SGHVS and FQNEAQ. V lost 5 bases and J lost 10; bases outside the gene matches: 19. As DNA, the CDR3 is TGTGCCAGCAGCCCCCGGACTAGCCTTCCACCCGCACAAGAGCAGTTCTTC. Residues: CASSPRTSLPPAQEQFF.

The chain joins TRBV2 to TRBJ1-1, with unresolved D. Trimming took 7 bases from V and 5 from J, leaving 17 bases between them. This CDR3 spans 14 amino acids. Per germline, CDR1 SNHLY and CDR2 FYNNEI. DNA for the CDR3: TGTGCCAGCATCGACCCACCAGGACGAACTGAAGCTTTCTTT. Protein: CASIDPPGRTEAFF.

V is TRBV9 and J is TRBJ1-5; possible D gene TRBD1, 6 bases. Trimming stripped 3 bases from V and 7 bases from J, with 14 bases between. The CDR3 sequence is 14 residues long. The germline gives CDR1 SGDLS, CDR2 YYNGEE. CDR3 nucleotide sequence: TGTGCCAGCAGCGAGGGGGGACTGACCCAGCCCCAGCATTTT. This encodes CASSEGGLTQPQHF.

The V and J genes are TRBV29-1 and TRBJ2-2, with D uncertain. The CDR3 consists of 14 residues. Germline loops: CDR1 SQVTM, CDR2 ANQGSEA. Deletions cut 0 bases from V and 1 base from J, with 6 bases between. The DNA of the CDR3 is TGCAGCGTTGAAGAATACAGGAACACCGGGGAGCTGTTTTTT. Encoded protein: CSVEEYRNTGELFF.

The V call is TRBV30, the J call TRBJ2-5; D is perhaps TRBD1 (7 bases). V was trimmed by 0 bases and J by 3 bases, leaving 11 bases between them. The germline V gene has CDR1 GTSNPN and CDR2 SVGIG (reference sequence). This CDR3 region has 14 residues. CDR3 sequence reads: CAWSVPRGEETQYF. CDR3 nucleotide sequence: TGTGCCTGGAGTGTACCCAGGGGGGAAGAGACCCAGTACTTC.

The chain combines TRBV7-9 with TRBJ2-3, with 7 bases lining up with TRBD2. V lost 1 base, J lost 8 bases, and 6 bases stayed unmatched. Germline values: CDR1 SEHNR, CDR2 FQNEAQ (reference sequence). The CDR3 sequence is 14 residues long. The CDR3 DNA reads as TGTGCCAGCAGCTTAGTGGACGGCGGGGGTACGCAGTATTTT. The encoded protein is CASSLVDGGGTQYF.

As to this clone: The junction does not match germline at one end; this may be a read error. Other DNA sequences of this sample code for an identical CDR3. V gene TRBV4-1 combines with J gene TRBJ1-1; 11 bases agree with TRBD1. Germline V gene data show CDR1 as MGHRA and CDR2 as YSYEKL. The CDR3 extends over 15 amino acids. CDR3 sequence (DNA): TGCGCCAGCAGTCGGGACAGGGGGGTTAGCACTGAAGCCTTCTTT. It encodes CASSRDRGVSTEAFF.

This chain connects TRBV27 to TRBJ1-1; 10 bases align to TRBD1. The J segment lost 11 bases and the V segment lost 0 bases, leaving 3 bases of the junction unmatched. Germline lookup yields CDR1 MNHEY and CDR2 SMNVEV (reference sequence). This CDR3 comprises 13 residues. CDR3 amino acids: CASSLSGTGDAFF. The CDR3 DNA follows: TGTGCCAGCAGTTTATCGGGGACAGGGGACGCTTTCTTT.

The J gene is TRBJ2-1, the V gene TRBV9; D is perhaps TRBD1 (5 bases). Trimming took off 0 bases at V and 4 bases at J, with 11 bases between the two ends. From germline, CDR1 is SGDLS and CDR2 YYNGEE. CDR3 length equals 15 residues. The CDR3 nucleotides read TGTGCCAGCAGCGTAGAAGGACACCCATACAATGAGCAGTTCTTC. It codes for CASSVEGHPYNEQFF.

The rearrangement uses TRBV2 and TRBJ2-7; D is unclear. This CDR3 is 13 amino acids long. The germline gives CDR1 SNHLY, CDR2 FYNNEI. The V gene lost 6 bases and the J gene lost 3 bases, with 12 bases spanning the gap. The CDR3 loop is CASSQGWSYEQYF. CDR3 sequence (DNA): TGTGCCAGCAGCCAAGGGTGGAGCTACGAGCAGTACTTC.

The CDR3 DNA reads as TGTGCCAGCAGCGCCCAAGGACTAGAGCAGTTCTTC. This gives the protein CASSAQGLEQFF. The chain employs TRBV9 and TRBJ2-1; weak D call: TRBD2 (6 bases). The CDR3 contains 12 residues. V shed 3 bases and J shed 10 bases, with 11 bases lying between them. Germline V gene sequence: CDR1 SGDLS, CDR2 YYNGEE.

This clone was detected only once. This chain uses TRBV7-9 with TRBJ2-2; D perhaps matches TRBD1 (5 bases). CDR3 size: 14 residues. Germline CDR1 and CDR2: SEHNR and FQNEAQ (reference sequence). Trimming pared 6 bases from V and 4 bases from J, leaving 12 bases between. This CDR3 is CASRPPTGTGELFF. The CDR3 bases are TGTGCCAGCAGGCCTCCTACAGGCACCGGGGAGCTGTTTTTT.

Concerning this clone: This CDR3 fails to terminate in the conserved phenylalanine or tryptophan, so it likely reflects a read error. The chain couples TRBV29-1 to TRBJ2-7; 8 bases map to TRBD1. J gave up 5 bases and V 5 bases, and 8 bases lay outside the gene matches. This CDR3 has 13 residues. CDR1 SQVTM and CDR2 ANQGSEA come from the germline V gene. The CDR3 loop is CSVRTGSMDEQYS. The CDR3 region has the DNA TGCAGCGTTCGGACAGGGAGCATGGACGAGCAGTACTCC.

V is TRBV29-1 and J is TRBJ2-7; D call uncertain. The CDR3 length is 13 residues. The germline V gene encodes CDR1 SQVTM and CDR2 ANQGSEA. V was shortened by 7 bases and J by 3 bases, with 16 bases between the two germline ends. The CDR3 DNA reads TGCAGCGCCCGTGAAACGCCTCTCTACGAGCAGTACTTC. This codes for CSARETPLYEQYF.

This chain joins TRBV7-9 and TRBJ2-7; D assignment may be TRBD1 or TRBD2 (5 bases each). V was trimmed by 1 base and J by 3 bases, leaving 7 bases between them. The germline CDR1 and CDR2 sequences are SEHNR and FQNEAQ (reference sequence). The CDR3 totals 13 residues. The CDR3 region has the DNA TGTGCCAGCAGCTTAGTGAGGGGCTACGAGCAGTACTTC. Translated, it gives CASSLVRGYEQYF.

V gene TRBV6-1 combines with J gene TRBJ2-7; a possible D gene is TRBD2 (6 bases). Per the germline V gene, CDR1 is MNHNS and CDR2 is SASEGT. There are 14 residues in the CDR3. The germline V and J ends were trimmed by 6 bases and 3 bases, with 15 bases remaining between them. CDR3 loop: CASSPGTFFYEQYF. CDR3 bases: TGTGCCAGCAGCCCCGGGACTTTCTTCTACGAGCAGTACTTC.